This T cell receptor (beta chain) was identified in a study of Graves' ophthalmopathy and Graves' hyperthyroidism. Turning to the study itself: No treatment had been given when peripheral blood was collected at initial diagnosis. Regarding the study as a whole: Most thyroid-expanded clonotypes exceeding 0.001 frequency were also found in blood. The model predicted ophthalmopathy progression with over 60% sensitivity and around 72% specificity.

Ophthalmopathic donors had moderate-to-severe activity, CAS ≥3 and NOSPECS ≥4, with disease that had lasted under 3 months. Points on this clonotype: As yet, its antigen is unknown.

The CDR3 extends over 13 amino acids. Germline V gene data show CDR1 as SQVTM and CDR2 as ANQGSEA. The germline V and J ends were trimmed by 1 base and 0 bases, with 6 bases remaining between them. The sequenced template was RNA, covering the TCR beta CDR3 region. The authors performed first-round RT-PCR with HTBI primers and then a second-round multiplex PCR. TCRdb re-analysed the multiplex PCR reads in MiXCR, keeping a single row per CDR3 protein. The sample includes 600,000 to 700,000 distinct CDR3 sequences, about 40% of them seen just once. This receptor was identified in an adult man with Graves' ophthalmopathy. The chain carries TRBV29-1 and TRBJ1-1; D is possibly TRBD1 (5 bases). Material: peripheral blood. CDR3 amino acids: CSVEAGLNTEAFF. The CDR3 nucleotides are TGCAGCGTTGAAGCAGGGCTGAACACTGAAGCTTTCTTT.